This passage covers 31 T cell receptor beta chains from one sample sequenced in a study of shared clonotypes between healthy human individuals. Generated by immunoSEQ multiplex PCR, the TCRdb table keeps only in-frame clones and is missing some. This sample has fewer than 1.4 million clones, with around 78% found just once. Sequencing was carried out using memory CD4+ T cells from PBMCs. Subset reported: CD45RA-negative fraction. The receptor source for this set is a man between 18 and 29 years old in good health. Some clones in this sample may be carry-over from other donors' samples.

The chain is built from TRBV6-1 and TRBJ1-2; no firm D call. V dropped 5 bases and J dropped 3 bases, with 10 bases sitting between them. The CDR3 sequence is 13 residues long. Germline loops: CDR1 MNHNS, CDR2 SASEGT. The DNA for the CDR3 is TGTGCCAGCAGTCCCAGGACCTACTATGGCTACACCTTC. It is translated as CASSPRTYYGYTF.

The chain uses TRBV7-2 and TRBJ2-1; D ambiguous. The germline V and J ends were trimmed by 2 bases and 6 bases, with 11 bases remaining between them. The CDR3 extends over 14 amino acids. Germline assignment: CDR1 SGHTA and CDR2 FQGNSA. CDR3 in amino acids: CASSLILATNEQFF. The CDR3 DNA reads TGTGCCAGCAGCTTAATTTTGGCTACCAATGAGCAGTTCTTC.

The chain uses TRBV5-1 and TRBJ2-7; D tentatively fits TRBD1 or TRBD2 (6 bases each). Germline V gene data show CDR1 as SGHRS and CDR2 as YFSETQ. The CDR3 sequence is 16 residues long. The V end lost 0 bases, the J end lost 2 bases, and 15 bases lay between the germline ends. The CDR3 loop reads CASSLAGGATTYEQYF. The DNA for the CDR3 is TGCGCCAGCAGCTTGGCCGGGGGCGCTACAACCTACGAGCAGTACTTC.

This chain connects TRBV6-1 to TRBJ2-5; TRBD2 matches at 10 bases. The CDR3 consists of 17 residues. V trimming: 0 bases; J trimming: 5 bases; junction bases outside the gene matches: 9. Germline CDR1 reads MNHNS; CDR2 reads SASEGT. For the CDR3, the DNA is TGTGCCAGCAGTGAAGCTCGGGCTAGCGGGAGAATGGAGACCCAGTACTTC. This gives the protein CASSEARASGRMETQYF.

As regards this clone: This specimen includes other DNA sequences encoding the same CDR3. This chain links TRBV5-1 with TRBJ2-1; 10 bases fit TRBD1. V dropped 4 bases and J dropped 7; count of bases not matched to a gene: 8. Germline loops: CDR1 SGHRS, CDR2 YFSETQ. This CDR3 region has 15 residues. The CDR3 DNA reads TGCGCCAGCAGCCCAAGGACAGGGGGGTTGAATGAGCAGTTCTTC. This sequence encodes CASSPRTGGLNEQFF.

This clone was observed a handful of times. The chain is built from TRBV27 and TRBJ2-7; 15 positions match TRBD2. The CDR3 consists of 17 residues. V gave up 8 bases and J gave up 3 bases; unmatched junction bases: 11. The germline gives CDR1 MNHEY, CDR2 SMNVEV (reference sequence). CDR3 residues: CASERTSGRAEDYEQYF. In nucleotides, the CDR3 is TGTGCCAGCGAAAGGACTAGCGGGAGGGCGGAGGACTACGAGCAGTACTTC.

The genes are TRBV30 and TRBJ1-2, with no clear D. Trimming cost V 7 bases and J 4 bases, with 16 bases left between them. The CDR3 loop spans 13 amino acids. The germline gives CDR1 GTSNPN, CDR2 SVGIG (reference sequence). CDR3 DNA: TGTGCCTTAGCGAGAGGGATTGGCTATGGCTACACCTTC. It specifies CALARGIGYGYTF.

The chain links TRBV5-4 to TRBJ2-1, with 11 bases that match TRBD2. In germline, CDR1 is SGHNT, CDR2 YYREEE (reference sequence). V lost 4 bases and J lost 4; bases outside the gene matches: 7. The CDR3 totals 16 residues. CDR3 DNA: TGTGCCAGCAGCCCCAGACTAGCGGGAATATACAATGAGCAGTTCTTC. The encoded protein is CASSPRLAGIYNEQFF.

This clone was recorded once. V usage is TRBV5-1 and J usage is TRBJ2-2, with D perhaps matching TRBD1 (5 bases). The V end lost 3 bases, the J end lost 5 bases, and 8 bases lay between the germline ends. Germline CDR1 SGHRS, CDR2 YFSETQ. The CDR3 has 13 residues. CDR3 sequence: CASSWQGTGELFF. For the CDR3, the DNA is TGCGCCAGCAGCTGGCAGGGAACCGGGGAGCTGTTTTTT. Drawing the rest from reference TRBV5-1 and TRBJ2-2, the complete variable domain is KAGVTQTPRYLIKTRGQQVTLSCSPISGHRSVSWYQQTPGQGLQFLFEYFSETQRNKGNFPGRFSGRQFSNSRSEMNVSTLELGDSALYLCASSWQGTGELFFGEGSRLTVL.

This sequence joins TRBV7-2 and TRBJ2-3; TRBD2 agrees at 9 bases. CDR3 length equals 16 residues. Germline V gene sequence: CDR1 SGHTA, CDR2 FQGNSA. The junction had 8 bases not matched to a gene; V was cut back by 5 bases and J by 2 bases. Written as DNA, the CDR3 is TGTGCCAGCAGCCGTCAAGCGGGAGGTTACACAGATACGCAGTATTTT. Residues: CASSRQAGGYTDTQYF.

To note about this clone: With only one base between it and a far larger clone, this is likely a read error. The CDR3 reads CSVASGAPNTEAFF. CDR3 in DNA: TGCAGCGTTGCCTCCGGGGCGCCGAACACTGAAGCTTTCTTT. This chain joins TRBV29-1 and TRBJ1-1; perhaps TRBD1 as D (5 bases). The V gene lost 4 bases and the J gene lost 1 base, with 13 bases spanning the gap. Germline V CDR1 and CDR2: SQVTM, ANQGSEA. The CDR3 contains 14 residues. The full variable domain, completed using reference TRBV29-1 and TRBJ1-1, is SAVISQKPSRDICQRGTSLTIQCQVDSQVTMMFWYRQQPGQSLTLIATANQGSEATYESGFVIDKFPISRPNLTFSTLTVSNMSPEDSSIYLCSVASGAPNTEAFFGQGTRLTVV.

Remarks on this clone: Different DNA sequences within this sample yield the same CDR3. The rearrangement joins TRBV5-1 to TRBJ1-2; the match to TRBD1 covers 9 bases. The CDR3 consists of 15 residues. The junction had 2 bases not matched to a gene; V was cut back by 0 bases and J by 2 bases. Germline CDR1 and CDR2: SGHRS and YFSETQ. CDR3 in amino acids: CASSLGTGGNYGYTF. Written as DNA, the CDR3 is TGCGCCAGCAGCTTGGGAACAGGGGGCAACTATGGCTACACCTTC.

With regard to this clone: This may arise from a read error, as a much more abundant clone is one base away. The V gene is TRBV6-1, the J gene TRBJ1-5; D ambiguous. Germline CDR1 MNHNS, CDR2 SASEGT. The CDR3 has 12 residues. Trimming pared 1 base from V and 5 bases from J, leaving 3 bases between. The CDR3 nucleotides are TGTGCCAGCAGTGAAGGGTATCAGCCCCAGCATTTT. It codes for CASSEGYQPQHF.

To note about this clone: This CDR3 is also generated by other DNA sequences in the sample. This chain links TRBV6-1 with TRBJ2-5, with 7 nucleotides matching TRBD1. The V gene end was trimmed by 8 bases and the J gene end by 1 base; junction bases not matched to a gene: 4. The CDR3 consists of 13 residues. Germline CDR1 and CDR2: MNHNS and SASEGT. CDR3 residues: CASGQEFQETQYF. The CDR3, as DNA: TGTGCCAGCGGACAGGAGTTCCAAGAGACCCAGTACTTC.

J is TRBJ2-7 and V is TRBV28, with D tentatively TRBD2 (6 bases). V was trimmed by 3 bases and J by 2 bases, leaving 20 bases between them. The CDR3 extends over 17 amino acids. The germline CDR1 and CDR2 sequences are MDHEN and SYDVKM. The CDR3 sequence: CASSLERTRAGPYEQYF. For the CDR3, the DNA is TGTGCCAGCAGTTTGGAGAGGACAAGGGCGGGGCCCTACGAGCAGTACTTC.

The V call is TRBV6-5, the J call TRBJ1-4; the D gene is possibly TRBD1 (6 bases). V was trimmed by 6 bases and J by 7 bases, leaving 15 bases between them. Germline assignment: CDR1 MNHEY and CDR2 SVGAGI. The CDR3 extends over 14 amino acids. This CDR3 is CASRGYRESEKLFF. The CDR3 region has the DNA TGTGCCAGCAGGGGATACAGGGAAAGTGAAAAACTGTTTTTT.

Notes on this clone: Other DNA sequences within the sample encode an identical CDR3. The gene calls are TRBV6-1 and TRBJ2-7, with 8 bases matching TRBD1. The CDR3 is 14 amino acids. Germline V gene lookup returns CDR1 MNHNS and CDR2 SASEGT. J lost 4 bases, V lost 2 bases, and 4 bases had no gene match. The DNA for the CDR3 is TGTGCCAGCAGTGAACGAACAGGGGGGTACGAGCAGTACTTC. It codes for CASSERTGGYEQYF.

As regards this clone: This sequence may be a read error, since a much larger clone differs from it by one base. CDR3 residues: CASSADRQETQYF. CDR3 DNA: TGTGCCAGCAGCGCGGACAGGCAAGAGACCCAGTACTTC. V is TRBV9 and J is TRBJ2-5; 7 nucleotides match TRBD1. The CDR3 contains 13 residues. Looked up from germline, CDR1 is SGDLS and CDR2 is YYNGEE. V lost 3 bases to trimming and J lost 2 bases; unmatched junction nucleotides: 1. Full variable domain (remainder filled in from reference TRBV9 and TRBJ2-5): DSGVTQTPKHLITATGQRVTLRCSPRSGDLSVYWYQQSLDQGLQFLIQYYNGEERAKGNILERFSAQQFPDLHSELNLSSLELGDSALYFCASSADRQETQYFGPGTRLLVL.

In its sample, this clone was seen a few times. The identical CDR3 is also encoded by other nucleotide sequences in the sample. The chain links TRBV30 to TRBJ2-1; D is perhaps TRBD2 (5 bases). Germline loops: CDR1 GTSNPN, CDR2 SVGIG (reference sequence). The CDR3 loop spans 11 amino acids. Trimming took off 5 bases at V and 4 bases at J, with 6 bases between the two ends. The CDR3 DNA sequence: TGTGCCTGGTCGGGGTACAATGAGCAGTTCTTC. It translates to CAWSGYNEQFF.

The rearrangement uses TRBV9 and TRBJ2-5; D might be TRBD2 (6 bases). This CDR3 spans 17 amino acids. Germline CDR1 SGDLS, CDR2 YYNGEE. The ends were cut back, 0 bases at V and 4 bases at J, with 19 bases in the middle. CDR3 amino acids: CASSVGVLGQGGETQYF. DNA for the CDR3: TGTGCCAGCAGCGTAGGGGTCTTGGGGCAGGGAGGAGAGACCCAGTACTTC.

The chain uses TRBV28 and TRBJ2-5; unclear D gene. The V end was cut by 7 bases, the J end by 6 bases, with 9 bases between. In germline, CDR1 is MDHEN, CDR2 SYDVKM. The CDR3 totals 11 residues. The CDR3 reads CASTTGKTQYF. CDR3 coding DNA: TGTGCCAGCACTACCGGAAAGACCCAGTACTTC.

Regarding this clone: Additional DNA sequences in this sample encode the identical CDR3. The V call is TRBV5-1, the J call TRBJ2-3; the match to TRBD2 covers 10 bases. This CDR3 has 15 amino acids. V lost 0 bases to trimming and J lost 6 bases; unmatched junction nucleotides: 4. Germline-derived CDR1 and CDR2 are SGHRS and YFSETQ. Written as DNA, the CDR3 is TGCGCCAGCAGCTTGGGGACTAGCGGCGGGGATACGCAGTATTTT. Its protein product is CASSLGTSGGDTQYF.

The CDR3 sequence is CATSNPSSGSRYNEQFF. The CDR3 coding sequence is TGTGCCACCAGCAATCCATCTAGCGGGAGCCGTTACAATGAGCAGTTCTTC. V is TRBV15 and J is TRBJ2-1, with 10 nucleotides matching TRBD2. The CDR3 has 17 amino acids. In germline, CDR1 is LNHNV, CDR2 YYDKDF (reference sequence). Trimming at V came to 4 bases and at J to 4 bases, leaving 10 bases not matched to a gene.

The V and J genes are TRBV6-6 and TRBJ2-3, with D possibly TRBD1 on 5 matching bases. Looked up from germline, CDR1 is MNHNY and CDR2 is SVGAGI (reference sequence). The CDR3 is 15 residues long. The germline V and J ends were trimmed by 5 bases and 6 bases, with 18 bases remaining between them. The CDR3 DNA is TGTGCCAGCAGTAGACAGCAGTCCCCGTCGGATACGCAGTATTTT. Its protein is CASSRQQSPSDTQYF.

The CDR3 DNA reads as TGTGCCAGCAGCTCCCTAGGGGTGGAGACCCAGTACTTC. Residues: CASSSLGVETQYF. The chain links TRBV5-6 to TRBJ2-5; TRBD1 might be the D (5 bases). Trimming pared 3 bases from V and 5 bases from J, leaving 11 bases between. Germline CDR1 SGHDT, CDR2 YYEEEE. The CDR3 has 13 amino acids.

This chain uses TRBV30 with TRBJ2-1, with TRBD1 identical over 9 bases. CDR1 and CDR2 from the germline V gene are GTSNPN and SVGIG (reference sequence). Trimming removed 2 bases from V and 6 bases from J; junction bases left unmatched: 8. The CDR3 is 15 amino acids. CDR3 residues: CAWSPRTGGFNEQFF. Here the CDR3 DNA reads TGTGCCTGGAGTCCTCGAACAGGGGGCTTCAATGAGCAGTTCTTC.

The rearrangement joins TRBV20-1 to TRBJ2-3; D ambiguous. V lost 7 bases and J lost 6, with 11 bases in between. Germline CDR1 reads DFQATT; CDR2 reads SNEGSKA (reference sequence). The CDR3 contains 11 residues. CDR3 sequence reads: CSVETRDTQYF. The CDR3 bases are TGCAGTGTCGAGACTCGGGATACGCAGTATTTT.

The CDR3 sequence is CASSPGTGVGELFF. CDR3 sequence (DNA): TGTGCCAGCAGCCCGGGGACAGGGGTTGGGGAGCTGTTTTTT. The V call is TRBV5-4, the J call TRBJ2-2, with 10 bases fitting TRBD1. J lost 8 bases, V lost 4 bases, and 5 bases had no gene match. This CDR3 has 14 amino acids. Germline V lookup: CDR1 SGHNT, CDR2 YYREEE (reference sequence). The entire variable domain, with the rest obtained from reference TRBV5-4 and TRBJ2-2, is as follows: ETGVTQSPTHLIKTRGQQVTLRCSSQSGHNTVSWYQQALGQGPQFIFQYYREEENGRGNFPPRFSGLQFPNYSSELNVNALELDDSALYLCASSPGTGVGELFFGEGSRLTVL.

This chain joins TRBV30 and TRBJ2-5, with 10 bases that match TRBD1. The CDR3 consists of 14 residues. The V gene end was trimmed by 5 bases and the J gene end by 8 bases; junction bases not matched to a gene: 11. Germline CDR1 GTSNPN, CDR2 SVGIG (reference sequence). The CDR3 loop reads CAWALGQGIGTQYF. Written as DNA, the CDR3 is TGTGCCTGGGCCCTGGGACAGGGGATTGGAACCCAGTACTTC.

The chain links TRBV15 to TRBJ2-7; 8 bases are shared with TRBD1. CDR1 and CDR2 from the germline V gene are LNHNV and YYDKDF (reference sequence). CDR3 size: 16 residues. V shed 0 bases and J 6 bases; nucleotides not matched to a gene: 10. The CDR3 coding sequence is TGTGCCACCAGCAGAGACAGGGGGCGCGACTCTATCGAGCAGTACTTC. Amino acid sequence: CATSRDRGRDSIEQYF.

The chain recombines TRBV10-3 with TRBJ1-4; 8 positions match TRBD1. The germline V gene encodes CDR1 ENHRY and CDR2 SYGVKD. The CDR3 is made up of 15 amino acids. With 6 bases clipped from V and 5 bases from J, the junction kept 8 bases outside the gene matches. Here the CDR3 DNA reads TGTGCCATCAGGCCCGGACAGGGCGAGAATGAAAAACTGTTTTTT. This codes for CAIRPGQGENEKLFF.